The 31 T cell receptor beta chains in this list originate from one sample, sequenced in a study of monozygotic twins with inflammatory bowel disease. TCRdb reprocessed the 5' RACE reads and keeps a single row for each CDR3 protein, giving no DNA. This sample's clone table lists some 130,000 distinct CDR3 sequences. Sequences were obtained from blood. The receptors shown here come from a human donor with ulcerative colitis or Crohn's disease, or a healthy co-twin of an affected twin (not recorded which).

The V gene is TRBV7-9, the J gene TRBJ2-2; the D call of TRBD2 rests on TCRdb alone, since no DNA is present to check it. This CDR3 comprises 16 residues. From germline, CDR1 is SEHNR and CDR2 FQNEAQ (reference sequence). CDR3 region: CASSLKAGVNTGELFF.

The V gene is TRBV5-1, the J gene TRBJ2-3. This CDR3 has 13 residues. Germline V gene lookup returns CDR1 SGHRS and CDR2 YFSETQ. The CDR3: CASSSQGTDTQYF. Together with reference TRBV5-1 and TRBJ2-3, the CDR3 gives the full variable domain: KAGVTQTPRYLIKTRGQQVTLSCSPISGHRSVSWYQQTPGQGLQFLFEYFSETQRNKGNFPGRFSGRQFSNSRSEMNVSTLELGDSALYLCASSSQGTDTQYFGPGTRLTVL.

V is TRBV28 and J is TRBJ2-7. This CDR3 spans 14 amino acids. From germline, CDR1 is MDHEN and CDR2 SYDVKM. CDR3 in amino acids: CASSLGRGVHEQYF.

This chain connects TRBV15 to TRBJ2-7. The CDR3 extends over 14 amino acids. Germline-derived CDR1 and CDR2 are LNHNV and YYDKDF (reference sequence). The CDR3 loop is CATGRRVGSYEQYF.

J is TRBJ2-2 and V is TRBV7-8; TCRdb calls TRBD1, which cannot be checked without DNA. This CDR3 contains 17 residues. Germline CDR1 is SGHVS and CDR2 is FQNEAQ. CDR3 in amino acids: CASSYPGRGLPPGELFF.

J is TRBJ2-4 and V is TRBV19; the TCRdb call, TRBD2, lacks DNA for checking. The CDR3 contains 16 residues. The germline gives CDR1 LNHDA, CDR2 SQIVND (reference sequence). The CDR3 is CASSPLRRGEKNIQYF.

V and J are TRBV29-1 and TRBJ1-5. Germline V gene lookup returns CDR1 SQVTM and CDR2 ANQGSEA. The CDR3 has 12 residues. The CDR3 spells CSVADRNQPQHF.

The chain has TRBV20-1 and TRBJ1-5; TCRdb reports TRBD1, a call that lacks DNA to check it against. CDR1 and CDR2 from the germline V gene are DFQATT and SNEGSKA (reference sequence). This CDR3 comprises 15 residues. The CDR3 sequence: CSANRQGPSNQPQHF.

This sequence joins TRBV18 and TRBJ1-2; the D call of TRBD1 rests on TCRdb alone, since no DNA is present to check it. Per the germline V gene, CDR1 is KGHSH and CDR2 is LQKENI. The CDR3 runs 15 residues. The CDR3: CASSPLTEGLYGYTF.

The rearrangement links TRBV9 to TRBJ1-3; with no DNA, the TCRdb D assignment of TRBD1 cannot be verified. The CDR3 has 15 residues. Germline V gene data show CDR1 as SGDLS and CDR2 as YYNGEE. The CDR3 is CASSVLQGVGNTIYF.

This chain links TRBV5-1 with TRBJ2-1. CDR1 is SGHRS and CDR2 is YFSETQ in the germline V gene. This CDR3 spans 15 amino acids. This CDR3 is CASSPTGYSYNEQFF. Full variable domain (remainder filled in from reference TRBV5-1 and TRBJ2-1): KAGVTQTPRYLIKTRGQQVTLSCSPISGHRSVSWYQQTPGQGLQFLFEYFSETQRNKGNFPGRFSGRQFSNSRSEMNVSTLELGDSALYLCASSPTGYSYNEQFFGPGTRLTVL.

CDR3 sequence: CASSPLSPLKGNEQFF. This chain connects TRBV28 to TRBJ2-1; TCRdb's D call, TRBD2, is unchecked because there is no DNA. The CDR3 totals 16 residues. Germline lookup yields CDR1 MDHEN and CDR2 SYDVKM. Supplemented by reference TRBV28 and TRBJ2-1, the full variable domain reads DVKVTQSSRYLVKRTGEKVFLECVQDMDHENMFWYRQDPGLGLRLIYFSYDVKMKEKGDIPEGYSVSREKKERFSLILESASTNQTSMYLCASSPLSPLKGNEQFFGPGTRLTVL.

This chain uses TRBV20-1 with TRBJ1-1; lacking DNA, the TRBD1 call made by TCRdb goes unchecked. The CDR3 has 14 amino acids. Germline loops: CDR1 DFQATT, CDR2 SNEGSKA (reference sequence). CDR3 loop: CSYNRAGGITEAFF.

The chain couples TRBV19 to TRBJ1-5; as DNA is missing, the TRBD1 call by TCRdb cannot be tested. The CDR3 is 13 residues long. Germline CDR1 is LNHDA and CDR2 is SQIVND (reference sequence). The CDR3 here is CASSMGGYQPQHF.

The chain joins TRBV30 to TRBJ1-6. This CDR3 is built from 15 residues. Germline V gene data show CDR1 as GTSNPN and CDR2 as SVGIG (reference sequence). CDR3 in amino acids: CAWSGRAFYNSPLHF. Complete variable domain (other parts from reference TRBV30 and TRBJ1-6): SQTIHQWPATLVQPVGSPLSLECTVEGTSNPNLYWYRQAAGRGLQLLFYSVGIGQISSEVPQNLSASRPQDRQFILSSKKLLLSDSGFYLCAWSGRAFYNSPLHFGNGTRLTVT.

The rearrangement joins TRBV5-1 to TRBJ2-1. The germline CDR1 and CDR2 sequences are SGHRS and YFSETQ. The CDR3 is made up of 12 amino acids. Here the CDR3 reads CASSLVVNEQFF.

The V gene is TRBV7-8, the J gene TRBJ2-2. CDR1 is SGHVS, CDR2 FQNEAQ, per germline. CDR3 length: 13 amino acids. CDR3 region: CASSLPNTGELFF.

This rearrangement joins TRBV4-3 to TRBJ1-5. The CDR3 extends over 14 amino acids. Per germline, CDR1 LGHNA and CDR2 YSLEER. The CDR3 sequence: CASSQEAEDQPQHF.

The chain uses TRBV5-1 and TRBJ2-1; TCRdb names TRBD2, which stays unverified in the absence of DNA. The CDR3 runs to 14 residues. CDR1 and CDR2 from the germline V gene are SGHRS and YFSETQ. The CDR3 sequence: CASRGLAGDNEQFF.

J is TRBJ2-3 and V is TRBV20-1; TCRdb gives TRBD2 as the D gene, but with no DNA this cannot be confirmed. CDR1 is DFQATT, CDR2 SNEGSKA, per germline (reference sequence). This CDR3 comprises 15 residues. Here the CDR3 reads CSANSGRGGTDTQYF.

The V call is TRBV24-1, the J call TRBJ1-5; TCRdb calls TRBD1, which cannot be checked without DNA. Germline CDR1 reads KGHDR; CDR2 reads SFDVKD. The CDR3 is 17 amino acids. The CDR3 protein is CATSDPEGAEGDQPQHF.

The CDR3 spells CASSESSSDTGELFF. This chain connects TRBV25-1 to TRBJ2-2. This CDR3 contains 15 residues. Germline lookup yields CDR1 MGHDK and CDR2 SYGVNS.

This sequence joins TRBV19 and TRBJ2-5; TCRdb reports TRBD2, a call that lacks DNA to check it against. The CDR3 extends over 15 amino acids. The V gene's germline CDR1 is LNHDA and CDR2 SQIVND (reference sequence). This chain's CDR3 is CASNLWGGSEETQYF. Full variable domain (remainder filled in from reference TRBV19 and TRBJ2-5): DGGITQSPKYLFRKEGQNVTLSCEQNLNHDAMYWYRQDPGQGLRLIYYSQIVNDFQKGDIAEGYSVSREKKESFPLTVTSAQKNPTAFYLCASNLWGGSEETQYFGPGTRLLVL.

This rearrangement joins TRBV6-1 to TRBJ1-1. Germline V gene sequence: CDR1 MNHNS, CDR2 SASEGT. This CDR3 has 14 residues. CDR3 region: CASRTGRLNTEAFF.

The chain combines TRBV6-2 or TRBV6-3 with TRBJ2-5; the TCRdb call, TRBD2, lacks DNA for checking. This CDR3 is 15 amino acids long. In germline, CDR1 is MNHEY, CDR2 SVGEGT. Here the CDR3 reads CASSYSTADQETQYF.

The CDR3 sequence is CATSDSQGFGDTQYF. The V and J genes are TRBV24-1 and TRBJ2-3; TCRdb selects TRBD1, and the lack of DNA leaves this call unchecked. There are 15 residues in the CDR3. Germline V CDR1 and CDR2: KGHDR, SFDVKD.

CDR3: CASSIQHSSGRNTDTQYF. The chain joins TRBV19 to TRBJ2-3; no DNA is available, so the TRBD2 call from TCRdb remains unchecked. This CDR3 comprises 18 residues. Germline V gene data show CDR1 as LNHDA and CDR2 as SQIVND (reference sequence).

The chain uses TRBV7-3 and TRBJ2-3; TCRdb lists TRBD1, though no DNA is available to test this call. Germline V gene lookup returns CDR1 SGHTA and CDR2 FQGTGA. CDR3 length equals 15 residues. The CDR3 loop reads CASSLISGDTDTQYF.

This rearrangement joins TRBV19 to TRBJ2-3; the D call of TRBD1 rests on TCRdb alone, since no DNA is present to check it. The CDR3 loop spans 17 amino acids. Germline values: CDR1 LNHDA, CDR2 SQIVND (reference sequence). The CDR3 loop is CASSIGGVGRNTDTQYF.

V is TRBV20-1 and J is TRBJ2-7; absent DNA, TCRdb's TRBD1 call cannot be checked. CDR1 and CDR2 from the germline V gene are DFQATT and SNEGSKA (reference sequence). The CDR3 spans 13 residues. CDR3 region: CSARDLDSYEQYF.

V gene TRBV20-1 combines with J gene TRBJ1-6; without DNA, the TCRdb call of TRBD1 cannot be checked. Germline V gene lookup returns CDR1 DFQATT and CDR2 SNEGSKA (reference sequence). This CDR3 contains 13 residues. The CDR3 loop reads CSVNPGGYSPLHF.